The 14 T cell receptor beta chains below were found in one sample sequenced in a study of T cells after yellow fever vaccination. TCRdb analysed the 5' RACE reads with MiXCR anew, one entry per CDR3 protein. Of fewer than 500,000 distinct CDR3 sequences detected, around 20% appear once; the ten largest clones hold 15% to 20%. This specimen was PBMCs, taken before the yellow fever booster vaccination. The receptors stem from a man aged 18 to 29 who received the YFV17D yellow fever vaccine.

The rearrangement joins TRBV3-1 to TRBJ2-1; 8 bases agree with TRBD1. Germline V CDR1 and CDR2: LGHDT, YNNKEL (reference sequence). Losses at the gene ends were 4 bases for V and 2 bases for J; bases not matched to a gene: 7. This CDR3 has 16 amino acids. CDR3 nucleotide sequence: TGTGCCAGCAGCCCCTCCGGGACAGGCACCTACAATGAGCAGTTCTTC. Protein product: CASSPSGTGTYNEQFF.

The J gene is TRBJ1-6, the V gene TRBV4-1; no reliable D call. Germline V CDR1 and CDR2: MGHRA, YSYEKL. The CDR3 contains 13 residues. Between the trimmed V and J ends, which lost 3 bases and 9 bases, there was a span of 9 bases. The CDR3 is CASSQFEGSPLHF. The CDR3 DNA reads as TGCGCCAGCAGCCAGTTCGAGGGTTCACCCCTCCACTTT.

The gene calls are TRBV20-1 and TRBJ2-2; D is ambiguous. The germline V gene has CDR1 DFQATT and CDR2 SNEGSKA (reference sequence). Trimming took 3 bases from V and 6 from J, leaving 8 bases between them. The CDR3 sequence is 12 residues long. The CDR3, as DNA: TGCAGTGCTAGGTGGGGATCCGGGGAGCTGTTTTTT. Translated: CSARWGSGELFF.

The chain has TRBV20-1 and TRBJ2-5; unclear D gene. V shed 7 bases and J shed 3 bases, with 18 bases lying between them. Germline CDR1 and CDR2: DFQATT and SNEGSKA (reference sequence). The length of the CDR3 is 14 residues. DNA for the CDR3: TGCAGTGTTTCATCCCGGGTGGTAAAAGAGACCCAGTACTTC. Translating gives CSVSSRVVKETQYF.

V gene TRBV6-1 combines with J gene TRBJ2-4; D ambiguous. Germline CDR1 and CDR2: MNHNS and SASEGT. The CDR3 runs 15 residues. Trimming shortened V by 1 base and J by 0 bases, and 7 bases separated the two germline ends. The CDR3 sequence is CASSEGRLAKNIQYF. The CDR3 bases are TGTGCCAGCAGTGAAGGCAGACTAGCCAAAAACATTCAGTACTTC.

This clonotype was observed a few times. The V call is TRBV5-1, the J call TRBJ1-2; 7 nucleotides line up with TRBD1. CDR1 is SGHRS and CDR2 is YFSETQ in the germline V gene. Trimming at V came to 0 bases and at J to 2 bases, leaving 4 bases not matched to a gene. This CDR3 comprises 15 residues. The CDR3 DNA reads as TGCGCCAGCAGCTTGGGGGACAGCTCCAACTATGGCTACACCTTC. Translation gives CASSLGDSSNYGYTF. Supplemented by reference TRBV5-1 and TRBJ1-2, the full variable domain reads KAGVTQTPRYLIKTRGQQVTLSCSPISGHRSVSWYQQTPGQGLQFLFEYFSETQRNKGNFPGRFSGRQFSNSRSEMNVSTLELGDSALYLCASSLGDSSNYGYTFGSGTRLTVV.

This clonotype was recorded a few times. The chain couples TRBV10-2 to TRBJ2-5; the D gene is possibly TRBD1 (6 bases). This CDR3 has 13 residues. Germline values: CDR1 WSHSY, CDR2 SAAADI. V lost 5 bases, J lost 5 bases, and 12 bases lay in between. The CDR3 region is CASSLQGLETQYF. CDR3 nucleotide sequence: TGCGCCAGCAGTTTACAGGGATTGGAGACCCAGTACTTC.

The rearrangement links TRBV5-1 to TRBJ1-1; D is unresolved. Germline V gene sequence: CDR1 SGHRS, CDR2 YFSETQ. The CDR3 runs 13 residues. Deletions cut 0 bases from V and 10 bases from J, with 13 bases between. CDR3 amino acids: CASSLAGPRGAFF. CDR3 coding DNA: TGCGCCAGCAGCTTGGCCGGGCCGCGGGGAGCTTTCTTT.

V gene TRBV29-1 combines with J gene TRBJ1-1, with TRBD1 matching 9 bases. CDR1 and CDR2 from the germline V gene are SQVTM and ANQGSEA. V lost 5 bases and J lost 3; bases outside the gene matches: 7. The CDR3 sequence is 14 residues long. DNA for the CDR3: TGCAGCGTTTTGAGGACAGGGGATTACACTGAAGCTTTCTTT. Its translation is CSVLRTGDYTEAFF. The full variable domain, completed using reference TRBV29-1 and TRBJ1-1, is SAVISQKPSRDICQRGTSLTIQCQVDSQVTMMFWYRQQPGQSLTLIATANQGSEATYESGFVIDKFPISRPNLTFSTLTVSNMSPEDSSIYLCSVLRTGDYTEAFFGQGTRLTVV.

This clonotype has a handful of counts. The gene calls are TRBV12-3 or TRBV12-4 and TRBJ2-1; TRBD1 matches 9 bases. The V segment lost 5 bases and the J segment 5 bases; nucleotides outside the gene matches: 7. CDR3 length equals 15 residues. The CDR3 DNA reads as TGTGCCAGCAGTCCGGGACAGGGCTGGAACAATGAGCAGTTCTTC. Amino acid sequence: CASSPGQGWNNEQFF.

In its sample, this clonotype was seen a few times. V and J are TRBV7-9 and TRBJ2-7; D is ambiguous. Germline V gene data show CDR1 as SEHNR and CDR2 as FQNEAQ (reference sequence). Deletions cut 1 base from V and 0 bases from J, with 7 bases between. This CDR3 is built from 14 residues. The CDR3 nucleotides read TGTGCCAGCAGCTTAGTAGGGATCTCCTACGAGCAGTACTTC. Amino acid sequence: CASSLVGISYEQYF.

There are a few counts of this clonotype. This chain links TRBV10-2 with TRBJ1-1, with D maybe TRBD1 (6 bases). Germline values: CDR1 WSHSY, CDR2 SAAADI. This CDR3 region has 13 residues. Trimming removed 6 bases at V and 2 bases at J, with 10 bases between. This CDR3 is CASRGQKNTEAFF. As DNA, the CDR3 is TGCGCCAGCAGAGGACAGAAAAACACTGAAGCTTTCTTT.

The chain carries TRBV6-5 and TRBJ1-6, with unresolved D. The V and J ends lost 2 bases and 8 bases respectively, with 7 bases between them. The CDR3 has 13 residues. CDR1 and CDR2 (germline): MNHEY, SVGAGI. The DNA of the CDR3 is TGTGCCAGCAGTTACGGGGAAGATTCACCCCTCCACTTT. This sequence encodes CASSYGEDSPLHF.

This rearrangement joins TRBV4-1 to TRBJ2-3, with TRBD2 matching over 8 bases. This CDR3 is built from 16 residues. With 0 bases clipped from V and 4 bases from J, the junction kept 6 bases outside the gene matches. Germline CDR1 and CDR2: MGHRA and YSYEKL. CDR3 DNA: TGCGCCAGCAGCCAAGACGCGGGGGGTTCTTCAGATACGCAGTATTTT. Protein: CASSQDAGGSSDTQYF.